This T cell receptor beta chain comes out of a study of blood T cell repertoires in COVID-19. Study-wide background: Samples came from the United States, Italy and Spain, spanning acute and convalescent COVID-19.

The assay was immunoSEQ multiplex PCR, and TCRdb's table has in-frame clones only and misses some. Of some 220,000 clones in the sample, approximately 83% were seen once. The CDR3 has 15 amino acids. The trim removed 1 base at V and 2 bases at J, leaving 3 bases unmatched. Germline CDR1 and CDR2: SGHRS and YFSETQ. One Seattle source followed patients from active infection through their disease course. Sequencing was done on a sample of peripheral blood. The chain links TRBV5-1 to TRBJ2-7; 10 nucleotides align to TRBD1. This receptor was obtained from a woman aged 25-40 years with COVID-19, enrolled during active disease. In DNA form, the CDR3 reads TGCGCCAGCAGCTTGCGGACAGGGGGAACCTACGAGCAGTACTTC. Amino acid sequence: CASSLRTGGTYEQYF.